The rows below give T cell receptor beta chains drawn from one sample of a study of identical twins. One entry per CDR3 protein, called by TCRdb with MiXCR from the 5' RACE reads. The sample records 550,000 to 700,000 distinct CDR3 sequences, less than 25% being singletons. A further study also used this sample, focusing on T cells expressing NK-cell markers.

The sample consisted of PBMCs. Source of these receptors: a woman under 30 in good health. Each CDR3 is given with its conserved first and last residue.

v_gene	j_gene	CDR3aa
TRBV15	TRBJ2-7	CASSTSWTSGAYEQYF
TRBV5-6	TRBJ1-1	CASSLFGSEAFF
TRBV20-1	TRBJ2-2	CSARSSGANTGELFF
TRBV10-2	TRBJ2-7	CASWIPDSSYEQYF
TRBV7-3	TRBJ1-3	CASSLTREDTIYF
TRBV7-2	TRBJ2-3	CASSFGGMADTQYF
TRBV7-2	TRBJ1-2	CASSQSRGSGYTF
TRBV25-1	TRBJ1-4	CASSDRSSNEKLFF
TRBV5-1	TRBJ2-2	CASSSEGVTGELFF
TRBV7-2	TRBJ2-1	CASSTKGTSGFNEQFF
TRBV12-3/TRBV12-4	TRBJ2-1	CASSFGAGGHSEQFF
TRBV12-3/TRBV12-4	TRBJ2-5	CASSRRSGEQETQYF
TRBV20-1	TRBJ2-3	CSASLGRIDTQYF
TRBV12-3/TRBV12-4	TRBJ1-1	CASSPGRDTEAFF
TRBV20-1	TRBJ2-7	CSASRRDRVAYEQYF
TRBV27	TRBJ2-3	CASSSSGRFADTQYF
TRBV5-1	TRBJ2-5	CASSFSGGERETQYF
TRBV12-3/TRBV12-4	TRBJ1-1	CASSFGGRNTEAFF
TRBV29-1	TRBJ2-3	CSVLGGLAGPTDTQYF
TRBV5-5	TRBJ1-2	CASSLSAYGYTF
TRBV20-1	TRBJ2-3	CLGGGADTQYF
TRBV5-1	TRBJ2-1	CASSLDVAGVYNEQFF
TRBV7-8	TRBJ2-6	CASSLDRGLSGANVLTF
TRBV20-1	TRBJ2-1	CSARRGAINEQFF
TRBV3-1	TRBJ1-2	CASSPQWLINYGYTF
TRBV7-8	TRBJ2-1	CASSSHRGYNEQFF
TRBV20-1	TRBJ2-1	CSARGTLSYNEQFF
TRBV2	TRBJ2-1	CASSEQRARDEQFF
TRBV9	TRBJ2-5	CASSAGTSGGETQYF
TRBV7-7	TRBJ2-1	CASSLGPLAEQFF
TRBV24-1	TRBJ2-3	CATSDRTGEGQYF
TRBV7-9	TRBJ2-5	CASSLAGTAWYF
TRBV20-1	TRBJ2-5	CSPGLRAGETQYF
TRBV4-3	TRBJ2-3	CASSQERFTDTQYF
TRBV7-2	TRBJ2-7	CASSLSSFQEQYF
TRBV7-3	TRBJ2-7	CASSLTGTLDYEQYF
TRBV12-3/TRBV12-4	TRBJ1-1	CASSYGAGVTEAFF